What follows are 27 T cell receptor beta chains derived from one specimen sequenced in a study of cytomegalovirus exposure and HLA in healthy donors listed by TCRdb under 2017. Library preparation used the immunoSEQ multiplex PCR assay. For the multiplex PCR, a mixture combining 60 forward primers for TCR Vbeta segments and 13 reverse primers for TCR Jbeta segments was used. TCRdb re-hosts the immuneACCESS table, in-frame sequences only. Its copies lack some clones; in the studies checked, an unresolved V gene accounts for under half of them, and the cause for the rest is not known. The table for this sample lists under 150,000 clones; approximately 69% of them were counted only once. 4% to 5% of the sample is taken by the ten largest. The specimen sequenced was PBMCs. The receptors derive from a woman aged 40 to 49 in good health and CMV-seropositive.

The chain links TRBV4-2 to TRBJ2-5; weak D call: TRBD1 (5 bases). This CDR3 is built from 16 residues. CDR1 is LGHNA and CDR2 is YNFKEQ in the germline V gene. The germline V and J ends were trimmed by 0 bases and 1 base, with 12 bases remaining between them. CDR3 region: CASSQDQGMGQETQYF. For the CDR3, the DNA is TGTGCCAGCAGCCAAGACCAGGGTATGGGCCAAGAGACCCAGTACTTC.

CDR3 nucleotide sequence: TGCGCCAGCAGCCTTTCAGGGGGCTTCGAGCAGTACTTC. Translating gives CASSLSGGFEQYF. The V gene is TRBV4-3, the J gene TRBJ2-7; TRBD1 matches at 8 bases. The length of the CDR3 is 13 residues. V dropped 4 bases and J dropped 6; count of bases not matched to a gene: 5. The germline gives CDR1 LGHNA, CDR2 YSLEER.

J is TRBJ2-1 and V is TRBV5-6; D call uncertain. Germline lookup yields CDR1 SGHDT and CDR2 YYEEEE. V lost 3 bases and J 3 bases, leaving 4 bases between the germline ends. This CDR3 contains 12 residues. The CDR3: CASSSGYNEQFF. The CDR3 coding sequence is TGTGCCAGCAGCTCAGGCTACAATGAGCAGTTCTTC.

The chain carries TRBV5-6 and TRBJ2-3, with D tentatively TRBD2 (6 bases). V was cut by 0 bases and J by 0 bases, with 14 bases left in between. CDR3 length: 17 amino acids. Germline V gives CDR1 SGHDT, CDR2 YYEEEE. The CDR3 DNA follows: TGTGCCAGCAGCTTGGGCCCCCAAGGGACTAGCACAGATACGCAGTATTTT. Translated: CASSLGPQGTSTDTQYF.

The rearrangement uses TRBV5-4 and TRBJ2-3; maybe TRBD2 (5 bases). Per germline, CDR1 SGHNT and CDR2 YYREEE (reference sequence). The V end lost 4 bases, the J end lost 3 bases, and 24 bases lay between the germline ends. The CDR3 runs 18 residues. In DNA, the CDR3 is TGTGCCAGCAGCCCCAACCTGGTGAGGGCGTGGAGTACAGATACGCAGTATTTT. Protein product: CASSPNLVRAWSTDTQYF.

This chain connects TRBV11-3 to TRBJ2-1; 12 nucleotides align to TRBD2. This CDR3 has 15 residues. CDR1 and CDR2 (germline): SGHNT, YENEEA. Germline trimming cut 0 bases from V and 8 bases from J; bases unmatched to any gene: 2. The DNA of the CDR3 is TGTGCCAGCAGCTTAGAGACTAGCGGGAGCTATGAGCAGTTCTTC. Protein: CASSLETSGSYEQFF.

The V call is TRBV9, the J call TRBJ1-3, with D hard to call. Germline loops: CDR1 SGDLS, CDR2 YYNGEE. The V and J ends lost 3 bases and 0 bases respectively, with 4 bases between them. The CDR3 spans 13 residues. The CDR3 protein is CASSDSSGNTIYF. In DNA, the CDR3 is TGTGCCAGCAGCGACAGCTCTGGAAACACCATATATTTT.

A few counts support this clone. This chain connects TRBV2 to TRBJ1-6; tentatively, D is TRBD1 (5 bases). The CDR3 consists of 15 residues. V lost 3 bases, J lost 5 bases, and 11 bases lay in between. In germline, CDR1 is SNHLY, CDR2 FYNNEI. The CDR3 nucleotides are TGTGCCAGCAGTGAGCAGGGATCGGATAATTCACCCCTCCACTTT. It specifies CASSEQGSDNSPLHF.

The rearrangement links TRBV2 to TRBJ1-5; 7 nucleotides match TRBD1. Germline V gene sequence: CDR1 SNHLY, CDR2 FYNNEI. There are 14 residues in the CDR3. J lost 4 bases, V lost 7 bases, and 7 bases had no gene match. CDR3 DNA sequence: TGTGCCAGCACCCAGGACAGGCAAAATCAGCCCCAGCATTTT. Protein sequence: CASTQDRQNQPQHF.

V usage is TRBV7-2 and J usage is TRBJ2-5, with D possibly matching TRBD2 (6 bases). CDR1 is SGHTA and CDR2 is FQGNSA in the germline V gene. The V gene lost 0 bases and the J gene lost 4 bases, with 15 bases spanning the gap. The CDR3 contains 16 residues. Here the CDR3 DNA reads TGTGCCAGCAGCTTAGCGGGAGTAGCGGTGGCAGAGACCCAGTACTTC. Encoded protein: CASSLAGVAVAETQYF. The whole variable domain, remainder taken from reference TRBV7-2 and TRBJ2-5, is GAGVSQSPSNKVTEKGKDVELRCDPISGHTALYWYRQSLGQGLEFLIYFQGNSAPDKSGLPSDRFSAERTGGSVSTLTIQRTQQEDSAVYLCASSLAGVAVAETQYFGPGTRLLVL.

This chain connects TRBV29-1 to TRBJ2-5; 8 nucleotides align to TRBD1. V shed 4 bases and J 5 bases; nucleotides not matched to a gene: 3. The germline V gene has CDR1 SQVTM and CDR2 ANQGSEA. The CDR3 covers 12 residues. Written as DNA, the CDR3 is TGCAGCGTTGGACAGGGGAGGGAGACCCAGTACTTC. Protein sequence: CSVGQGRETQYF. Supplemented by reference TRBV29-1 and TRBJ2-5, the full variable domain reads SAVISQKPSRDICQRGTSLTIQCQVDSQVTMMFWYRQQPGQSLTLIATANQGSEATYESGFVIDKFPISRPNLTFSTLTVSNMSPEDSSIYLCSVGQGRETQYFGPGTRLLVL.

The chain carries TRBV30 and TRBJ1-3, with D maybe TRBD1 (5 bases). Looked up from germline, CDR1 is GTSNPN and CDR2 is SVGIG (reference sequence). This CDR3 contains 13 residues. Deletions cut 7 bases from V and 4 bases from J, with 14 bases between. The DNA for the CDR3 is TGTGCCTCCCGTGGAGGGGTAGGAAACACCATATATTTT. Protein product: CASRGGVGNTIYF.

The CDR3 DNA reads as TGTGCCAGCGCAGTGGGGGGTAAGGGGAACTATGGCTACACCTTC. It specifies CASAVGGKGNYGYTF. The chain carries TRBV6-1 and TRBJ1-2, with D tentatively TRBD1 (5 bases). The CDR3 contains 15 residues. Trimming removed 8 bases from V and 2 bases from J, with 18 bases in between. Germline V gene lookup returns CDR1 MNHNS and CDR2 SASEGT.

The rearrangement joins TRBV19 to TRBJ1-3, with D uncertain. The germline V and J ends were trimmed by 3 bases and 4 bases, with 13 bases remaining between them. Germline V CDR1 and CDR2: LNHDA, SQIVND (reference sequence). The CDR3 consists of 15 residues. CDR3 coding DNA: TGTGCCAGTAGTATGTCAAGGTCAGCGGGAAACACCATATATTTT. Its translation is CASSMSRSAGNTIYF. Full variable domain (rest looked up from reference TRBV19 and TRBJ1-3): DGGITQSPKYLFRKEGQNVTLSCEQNLNHDAMYWYRQDPGQGLRLIYYSQIVNDFQKGDIAEGYSVSREKKESFPLTVTSAQKNPTAFYLCASSMSRSAGNTIYFGEGSWLTVV.

The chain joins TRBV27 to TRBJ1-1; D might be TRBD1 (6 bases). Germline values: CDR1 MNHEY, CDR2 SMNVEV (reference sequence). This CDR3 comprises 12 residues. V lost 4 bases and J 7 bases, leaving 10 bases between the germline ends. The CDR3 loop is CASSSSTGEAFF. Here the CDR3 DNA reads TGTGCCAGCAGTTCCTCGACAGGTGAAGCTTTCTTT.

CDR3 sequence: CASSPPGLGSTDTQYF. The CDR3 DNA reads TGTGCCAGCAGCCCACCAGGACTAGGGAGCACAGATACGCAGTATTTT. The V gene is TRBV13, the J gene TRBJ2-3; 7 bases agree with TRBD2. J lost 0 bases, V lost 5 bases, and 8 bases had no gene match. The CDR3 spans 16 residues. CDR1 is PRHDT, CDR2 FYEKMQ, per germline (reference sequence).

This rearrangement joins TRBV4-2 to TRBJ2-1; the D gene is possibly TRBD2 (7 bases). V was cut by 4 bases and J by 5 bases, with 12 bases left in between. Germline V gene data show CDR1 as LGHNA and CDR2 as YNFKEQ. The CDR3 extends over 14 amino acids. CDR3 in amino acids: CASSLRGLDNEQFF. In DNA form, the CDR3 reads TGTGCCAGCAGCCTGCGGGGGCTCGACAATGAGCAGTTCTTC.

The J gene is TRBJ2-4, the V gene TRBV28, with 10 bases identical to TRBD1. The germline V gene encodes CDR1 MDHEN and CDR2 SYDVKM. CDR3 length: 15 residues. V lost 7 bases and J lost 1; bases outside the gene matches: 4. Here the CDR3 DNA reads TGTGCCAGCACTCCGGACAGGGGGGCCAAAAACATTCAGTACTTC. Amino acids: CASTPDRGAKNIQYF.

The chain uses TRBV28 and TRBJ2-1; D unclear. The CDR3 is 10 residues long. Looked up from germline, CDR1 is MDHEN and CDR2 is SYDVKM. The V end was cut by 4 bases, the J end by 10 bases, with 5 bases between. CDR3: CASSYREQFF. The CDR3 coding sequence is TGTGCCAGCAGTTACCGGGAGCAGTTCTTC.

This clone has only a few counts. This chain connects TRBV5-4 to TRBJ1-1; 7 bases are shared with TRBD1. Trimming cost V 6 bases and J 4 bases; bases outside gene matches: 6. The CDR3 is 13 residues long. Germline loops: CDR1 SGHNT, CDR2 YYREEE (reference sequence). The CDR3 DNA sequence: TGTGCCAGCAACTTACAGGGGAGCACTGAAGCTTTCTTT. Encoded protein: CASNLQGSTEAFF.

The rearrangement links TRBV5-1 to TRBJ1-1, with a possible D match to TRBD1 (5 bases). The CDR3 totals 17 residues. Germline V gene sequence: CDR1 SGHRS, CDR2 YFSETQ. Between the trimmed V and J ends, which lost 1 base and 5 bases, there was a span of 21 bases. The CDR3 DNA is TGCGCCAGCAGCTTGCCCCAGGGTAGTTTTCGCGGAACTGAAGCTTTCTTT. Amino acids: CASSLPQGSFRGTEAFF. The full variable domain, with the rest looked up from reference TRBV5-1 and TRBJ1-1, is KAGVTQTPRYLIKTRGQQVTLSCSPISGHRSVSWYQQTPGQGLQFLFEYFSETQRNKGNFPGRFSGRQFSNSRSEMNVSTLELGDSALYLCASSLPQGSFRGTEAFFGQGTRLTVV.

Comment on this clone: At one of its ends the junction is not consistent with the germline gene, which may arise from a read error. The V gene is TRBV7-7, the J gene TRBJ2-3; D is undetermined. Germline values: CDR1 SSHAT, CDR2 FNYEAQ (reference sequence). The CDR3 has 14 amino acids. CDR3 in amino acids: CASSLGPYGDTQYF. For the CDR3, the DNA is TGTGCTAGCAGCTTAGGACCCTACGGGGATACGCAGTATTTT. The entire variable domain, with the rest obtained from reference TRBV7-7 and TRBJ2-3, is as follows: GAGVSQSPRYKVTKRGQDVTLRCDPISSHATLYWYQQALGQGPEFLTYFNYEAQPDKSGLPSDRFSAERPEGSISTLTIQRTEQRDSAMYRCASSLGPYGDTQYFGPGTRLTVL.

The chain is built from TRBV6-6 and TRBJ2-7, with 7 bases that match TRBD1. Germline V lookup: CDR1 MNHNY, CDR2 SVGAGI (reference sequence). This CDR3 spans 14 amino acids. The V segment lost 5 bases and the J segment 2 bases; nucleotides outside the gene matches: 6. As DNA, the CDR3 is TGTGCCAGCAGTGCACACAGGGGTCCCTACGAGCAGTACTTC. Its protein product is CASSAHRGPYEQYF.

As concerns this clone: Germline and junction disagree at one end, which may indicate a read error. This chain uses TRBV7-9 with TRBJ1-4, with 7 bases lining up with TRBD1. The germline V gene encodes CDR1 SEHNR and CDR2 FQNEAQ (reference sequence). The CDR3 has 15 residues. As DNA, the CDR3 is TGTTCCAGCAGCCCCATGACAGGGAGTAGTGAAAAACTGTTTTTT. Translating it yields CSSSPMTGSSEKLFF.

The chain has TRBV5-1 and TRBJ1-3; D is perhaps TRBD1 (6 bases). Trimming shortened V by 0 bases and J by 0 bases, and 13 bases separated the two germline ends. The CDR3 consists of 17 residues. The V gene's germline CDR1 is SGHRS and CDR2 YFSETQ. The CDR3 sequence is CASSLDRVSHSGNTIYF. The CDR3 DNA follows: TGCGCCAGCAGCTTGGACAGGGTGTCCCACTCTGGAAACACCATATATTTT.

This clone was recorded once. The chain carries TRBV5-4 and TRBJ2-7, with 9 positions matching TRBD1. The CDR3 is made up of 13 amino acids. V lost 6 bases and J lost 6; bases outside the gene matches: 7. Germline-derived CDR1 and CDR2 are SGHNT and YYREEE (reference sequence). DNA for the CDR3: TGTGCCAGCACCGAGGGACAGGGCGGCGAGCAGTACTTC. Translating gives CASTEGQGGEQYF.

The V and J genes are TRBV5-1 and TRBJ2-3, with D uncertain. The CDR3 totals 13 residues. Trimming cost V 0 bases and J 6 bases, with 8 bases left between them. Germline V gives CDR1 SGHRS, CDR2 YFSETQ. CDR3 region: CASSLVVMDTQYF. As DNA, the CDR3 is TGCGCCAGCAGCTTGGTAGTGATGGATACGCAGTATTTT.